This TCR beta chain was retrieved from a study of T cell responses to AZD1222 COVID-19 vaccine. General study results and limits: Donors, mostly white British, included more females; clonal diversity was possibly underestimated.

Remarks on this clone: Its specificity is unknown.

Clones were sequenced by immunoSEQ multiplex PCR, and TCRdb holds only the in-frame ones, with some missing. This table has 160,000 or so clones, 94% appearing once. V was trimmed by 8 bases and J by 0 bases, leaving 17 bases between them. Germline CDR1 is WNHNN and CDR2 is SYGVQD (reference sequence). The CDR3 is 16 amino acids. This receptor was identified in an adult who received the AZD1222 COVID-19 vaccine. Sequences were derived from peripheral blood, sampled 28 days after the second AZD1222 dose. This rearrangement joins TRBV10-1 to TRBJ2-1; the D gene is possibly TRBD2 (5 bases). The CDR3 sequence is CASVAEGYSSYNEQFF. The DNA for the CDR3 is TGCGCCAGCGTGGCCGAGGGTTATAGCTCCTACAATGAGCAGTTCTTC.